Listed below are T cell receptor beta chains from one sample, sequenced in a study of blood T cell repertoires in COVID-19. Method: immunoSEQ multiplex PCR; TCRdb's copy keeps in-frame clones and lacks some. Among 180,000 or so clones listed, about 80% were seen once. Sequenced sample: PBMCs or T cells enriched from blood (not recorded which). The receptor set was obtained from a man in his 60s who had been exposed to COVID-19. Each CDR3 is given with its conserved first and last residue. D genes are given only for firm matches. A row's size may be missing; if present it is once, few, many or a size class.

DNA: TGTGCCAGCAGGATGGCCGTCTCCTACGAGCAGTACTTC; CDR3: CASRMAVSYEQYF; V: TRBV5-4; size: NA; J: TRBJ2-7; length: 13; D: NA
DNA: TGTGCCAGCAAAGGAGATTTCGACACTGAAGCTTTCTTT; CDR3: CASKGDFDTEAFF; V: TRBV6-5; size: NA; J: TRBJ1-1; length: 13; D: NA
DNA: TGTGCCAGCAGCCCCCACGGGGGCGGGAGGACCGGGGAGCTGTTTTTT; CDR3: CASSPHGGGRTGELFF; V: TRBV11-3; size: NA; J: TRBJ2-2; length: 16; D: TRBD2
DNA: TGTGCCATCAGTGGGACGGGACAGATTACCTACGAGCAGTACTTC; CDR3: CAISGTGQITYEQYF; V: TRBV10-3; size: NA; J: TRBJ2-7; length: 15; D: TRBD1
DNA: TGTGCCAGCAGCTTTGGAGGGAATACTGAAGCTTTCTTT; CDR3: CASSFGGNTEAFF; V: TRBV7-2; size: NA; J: TRBJ1-1; length: 13; D: NA
DNA: TGTGCCAGCAGCCCAGGGACTAGCGGGAGACTATTGGATAATGAGCAGTTCTTC; CDR3: CASSPGTSGRLLDNEQFF; V: TRBV7-9; size: NA; J: TRBJ2-1; length: 18; D: TRBD2
DNA: TGTGCCAGCTCAAATTCAGGGAACTATGGCTACACCTTC; CDR3: CASSNSGNYGYTF; V: TRBV28; size: NA; J: TRBJ1-2; length: 13; D: NA
DNA: TGTGCCAGCAGCAAGTTACACGGGTCAAATGGCTACACCTTC; CDR3: CASSKLHGSNGYTF; V: TRBV7-8; size: NA; J: TRBJ1-2; length: 14; D: NA
DNA: TGCGCCAGCAGCTTGGGGGACAGGGGGAGCAATCAGCCCCAGCATTTT; CDR3: CASSLGDRGSNQPQHF; V: TRBV5-1; size: NA; J: TRBJ1-5; length: 16; D: TRBD1
DNA: TGTGCCAGCAGCCCCCCCCTAGCGGCCTACAATGAGCAGTTCTTC; CDR3: CASSPPLAAYNEQFF; V: TRBV7-9; size: NA; J: TRBJ2-1; length: 15; D: TRBD2
DNA: TGTGCCAGCAGCACCGGGACTAGCGGGACCTACGAGCAGTACTTC; CDR3: CASSTGTSGTYEQYF; V: TRBV5-4; size: many; J: TRBJ2-7; length: 15; D: TRBD2
DNA: TGTGCCTGGAGTGTCGAGTGGGGCATGAACACTGAAGCTTTCTTT; CDR3: CAWSVEWGMNTEAFF; V: TRBV30; size: NA; J: TRBJ1-1; length: 15; D: NA
DNA: TGTGCCAGCTCACCACCGGTCCCCGGGTCCACTGAAGCTTTCTTT; CDR3: CASSPPVPGSTEAFF; V: TRBV18; size: few; J: TRBJ1-1; length: 15; D: NA
DNA: TGTGCCAGCAGCATCGACAGGGTCTTAAACATTCAGTACTTC; CDR3: CASSIDRVLNIQYF; V: TRBV5-4; size: NA; J: TRBJ2-4; length: 14; D: TRBD1
DNA: TGCAGCGCCGGGACTCTGAACACTGAAGCTTTCTTT; CDR3: CSAGTLNTEAFF; V: TRBV29-1; size: once; J: TRBJ1-1; length: 12; D: NA
DNA: TGTGCCAGCAGTGGACGAGGGGGATTCTATGGCTACACCTTC; CDR3: CASSGRGGFYGYTF; V: TRBV25-1; size: NA; J: TRBJ1-2; length: 14; D: NA
DNA: TGTGCCAGCAGCCTGATAACTAGCGGGAGGGAAGAGACCCAGTACTTC; CDR3: CASSLITSGREETQYF; V: TRBV4-2; size: NA; J: TRBJ2-5; length: 16; D: TRBD2
DNA: TGTGCCAGTAGTATCTCGGGCAGGGGAGCGGACACCGGGGAGCTGTTTTTT; CDR3: CASSISGRGADTGELFF; V: TRBV19; size: NA; J: TRBJ2-2; length: 17; D: NA
DNA: TGTGCCAGCACTCTGGACAGCTCCTACGAGCAGTACTTC; CDR3: CASTLDSSYEQYF; V: TRBV28; size: NA; J: TRBJ2-7; length: 13; D: NA
DNA: TGTGCCAGCAGCTTGGGAGCGGGGGCAGGAGGTCAGCCCCAGCATTTT; CDR3: CASSLGAGAGGQPQHF; V: TRBV5-6; size: few; J: TRBJ1-5; length: 16; D: NA
DNA: TGTGCCAGCAGTCCAGCGGGAAGCACAGATACGCAGTATTTT; CDR3: CASSPAGSTDTQYF; V: TRBV25-1; size: NA; J: TRBJ2-3; length: 14; D: TRBD2
DNA: TGTGCCAGCAGTTTGGATCCCAGGGGCTACGAGCAGTACTTC; CDR3: CASSLDPRGYEQYF; V: TRBV27; size: NA; J: TRBJ2-7; length: 14; D: NA
DNA: TGTGCCACCAGTGATTTAGGGGCAGGGGGCGAGGACACTGAAGCTTTCTTT; CDR3: CATSDLGAGGEDTEAFF; V: TRBV24-1; size: NA; J: TRBJ1-1; length: 17; D: TRBD1
DNA: TGTGCCAGTCAACAGGGTTACGAGCAGTACTTC; CDR3: CASQQGYEQYF; V: TRBV6-5; size: NA; J: TRBJ2-7; length: 11; D: NA
DNA: TGTGCCAGCAGTTTATCGGAGGGTAACACTGAAGCTTTCTTT; CDR3: CASSLSEGNTEAFF; V: TRBV28; size: NA; J: TRBJ1-1; length: 14; D: NA
DNA: TGCAGCGCGGGACAGGTGACCTACAATGAGCAGTTCTTC; CDR3: CSAGQVTYNEQFF; V: TRBV29-1; size: few; J: TRBJ2-1; length: 13; D: TRBD1
DNA: TGTGCCAGCAGCTTAGTACCAGCGAATGAAAAACTGTTTTTT; CDR3: CASSLVPANEKLFF; V: TRBV7-9; size: NA; J: TRBJ1-4; length: 14; D: NA
DNA: TGTGCCATCAGTGAGTCGGGGGGTGAAGCTTTCTTT; CDR3: CAISESGGEAFF; V: TRBV10-3; size: NA; J: TRBJ1-1; length: 12; D: NA
DNA: TGTGCCAGCAGTTTACAGCAAGGAGGTTACAATCAGCCCCAGCATTTT; CDR3: CASSLQQGGYNQPQHF; V: TRBV27; size: NA; J: TRBJ1-5; length: 16; D: NA
DNA: TGCGCCAGCAGCTTTCGGGAGTTAGGGCCAGATACGCAGTATTTT; CDR3: CASSFRELGPDTQYF; V: TRBV5-1; size: NA; J: TRBJ2-3; length: 15; D: NA
DNA: TGCGCCAGCAGCAGGACAGGGCGCGGCACTGAAGCTTTCTTT; CDR3: CASSRTGRGTEAFF; V: TRBV5-1; size: NA; J: TRBJ1-1; length: 14; D: TRBD1
DNA: TGCGCCAGCAGACCCGGGACAGGGTACAATGAGCAGTTCTTC; CDR3: CASRPGTGYNEQFF; V: TRBV10-2; size: once; J: TRBJ2-1; length: 14; D: TRBD1
DNA: TGTGCCAGCAGTTTATTGGGTGGACAGGGGTTGGGGGAGCAGTACTTC; CDR3: CASSLLGGQGLGEQYF; V: TRBV28; size: NA; J: TRBJ2-7; length: 16; D: TRBD1
DNA: TGTGCCATCAGTGAGTCCGGAGCGGGAGGGCCCCATGAGCAGTTCTTC; CDR3: CAISESGAGGPHEQFF; V: TRBV10-3; size: NA; J: TRBJ2-1; length: 16; D: TRBD2
DNA: TGTGCCAGTAGTATCTCTATCGGGGAGGTGGAGACCCAGTACTTC; CDR3: CASSISIGEVETQYF; V: TRBV19; size: NA; J: TRBJ2-5; length: 15; D: NA
DNA: TGCGCCAGCAGCCAAGGGACCAGAGCGGGAGGCACAGATACGCAGTATTTT; CDR3: CASSQGTRAGGTDTQYF; V: TRBV4-1; size: NA; J: TRBJ2-3; length: 17; D: TRBD2
DNA: TGTGCCAGCAGTCAGGGACTAGCGGGTGTCTTCCGCTACAATGAGCAGTTCTTC; CDR3: CASSQGLAGVFRYNEQFF; V: TRBV28; size: few; J: TRBJ2-1; length: 18; D: TRBD2
DNA: TGTGCCAGCAGCCCGGAGGGATCAGGTAGATACTACTACGAGCAGTACTTC; CDR3: CASSPEGSGRYYYEQYF; V: TRBV11-2; size: NA; J: TRBJ2-7; length: 17; D: NA
DNA: TGTGCCAGCAGCGGAAACAGGGGCCAGTACTTC; CDR3: CASSGNRGQYF; V: TRBV7-9; size: once; J: TRBJ2-5; length: 11; D: TRBD1
DNA: TGTGCCAGCAGCCCGTATAGCGGGAGGGTTACCGGGGAGCTGTTTTTT; CDR3: CASSPYSGRVTGELFF; V: TRBV3-1/TRBV3-2; size: NA; J: TRBJ2-2; length: 16; D: TRBD2
DNA: TGTGCCAGCAGCTTGGCGGACAGCCGTTATAATGAAAAACTGTTTTTT; CDR3: CASSLADSRYNEKLFF; V: TRBV5-8; size: NA; J: TRBJ1-4; length: 16; D: NA
DNA: TGTGCCAGCAGCGCGAGCGGGAGGAGATACAATGAGCAGTTCTTC; CDR3: CASSASGRRYNEQFF; V: TRBV7-9; size: NA; J: TRBJ2-1; length: 15; D: TRBD2